This T cell receptor (beta chain) derives from a study of blood T cells in healthy people across ages. The sample, approximately 10 milliliters of peripheral blood, was drawn from each donor. Sample-barcoded 5' priming and a J-beta primer mix drove a second PCR of about 6 to 12 cycles. Tagging of each cDNA molecule was performed by a template-switch adaptor with 12 random nucleotides. Each CDR3 protein is one row after TCRdb ran MiXCR on the 5' RACE reads. The sample carries about 650,000 distinct CDR3 sequences, approximately 52% recorded once. The CDR3 length is 15 residues. V was pared by 2 bases and J by 7 bases, with 5 bases of the junction left unmatched. Per germline, CDR1 SGHTA and CDR2 FQGNSA.

Source material: blood. The chain joins TRBV7-2 to TRBJ2-1; 10 bases are a match to TRBD1. This TCR was sampled from a woman aged 80 or over in good health. The CDR3 here is CASSLSGTGVNEQFF. The DNA for the CDR3 is TGTGCCAGCAGCTTATCCGGGACAGGGGTTAATGAGCAGTTCTTC.